The 9 T cell receptor beta chains below were found in one sample sequenced in a study of shared clonotypes between healthy human individuals. Sequenced by immunoSEQ multiplex PCR; TCRdb stores in-frame clones only, minus some. The data hold roughly 2.2 million clones, with 80% to 95% observed a single time. Material: naive CD4+ T cells from PBMCs. The subset denotes: CD45RA+ positively selected. The source of these receptors is a man aged 18 to 30 in good health. Some clones in this sample may be carry-over from other donors' samples.

The gene calls are TRBV5-4 and TRBJ2-3; D remains ambiguous. Germline V gene data show CDR1 as SGHNT and CDR2 as YYREEE (reference sequence). The CDR3 sequence is 18 residues long. V was trimmed by 3 bases and J by 3 bases, leaving 23 bases between them. The CDR3 nucleotides read TGTGCCAGCAGCTGGGATTCCCCTATGTTGAGAGCGACAGATACGCAGTATTTT. Protein: CASSWDSPMLRATDTQYF.

The rearrangement uses TRBV2 and TRBJ2-7; 9 bases fit TRBD1. The CDR3 contains 14 residues. V shed 7 bases, J shed 3 bases, and the junction held 7 bases outside the gene matches. The germline V gene has CDR1 SNHLY and CDR2 FYNNEI. The DNA of the CDR3 is TGTGCCAGCACAGTACAGGGGGCTATCTACGAGCAGTACTTC. Protein product: CASTVQGAIYEQYF.

The V gene is TRBV6-5, the J gene TRBJ1-4; no clear D. The CDR3 totals 13 residues. The V end lost 4 bases, the J end lost 3 bases, and 6 bases lay between the germline ends. Per the germline V gene, CDR1 is MNHEY and CDR2 is SVGAGI. The DNA of the CDR3 is TGTGCCAGCAGTTGGGTCCCTAATGAAAAACTGTTTTTT. Its protein is CASSWVPNEKLFF.

The rearrangement joins TRBV5-1 to TRBJ2-7; perhaps TRBD2 as D (6 bases). This CDR3 is 13 amino acids long. V dropped 0 bases and J dropped 3 bases, with 7 bases sitting between them. The germline gives CDR1 SGHRS, CDR2 YFSETQ. The CDR3, as DNA: TGCGCCAGCAGCTTGGCGGACTACTACGAGCAGTACTTC. Translated, it gives CASSLADYYEQYF. The whole variable domain, filled in from reference TRBV5-1 and TRBJ2-7, reads KAGVTQTPRYLIKTRGQQVTLSCSPISGHRSVSWYQQTPGQGLQFLFEYFSETQRNKGNFPGRFSGRQFSNSRSEMNVSTLELGDSALYLCASSLADYYEQYFGPGTRLTVT.

V and J are TRBV16 and TRBJ2-3; 8 bases match TRBD1. The CDR3 loop spans 17 amino acids. Germline CDR1 KGHSY, CDR2 FQNENV. V lost 0 bases and J lost 6; bases outside the gene matches: 11. The CDR3 DNA sequence: TGTGCCAGCAGCCAATCGAGGACAGGGAACGGTAGGGATACGCAGTATTTT. As protein: CASSQSRTGNGRDTQYF.

V is TRBV19 and J is TRBJ2-3; D possibly corresponds to TRBD2 (5 bases). Germline V gene lookup returns CDR1 LNHDA and CDR2 SQIVND (reference sequence). The CDR3 spans 14 residues. V lost 5 bases and J lost 8, with 17 bases in between. CDR3 amino acids: CASSASRSRGTQYF. CDR3 DNA sequence: TGTGCCAGTAGTGCCTCTCGTTCCCGGGGTACGCAGTATTTT.

This chain connects TRBV25-1 to TRBJ2-7; TRBD1 aligns across 9 bases. The CDR3 length is 13 residues. The V gene end was trimmed by 4 bases and the J gene end by 5 bases; junction bases not matched to a gene: 3. From germline, CDR1 is MGHDK and CDR2 SYGVNS. The CDR3 loop reads CASSGWTGDEQYF. DNA for the CDR3: TGTGCCAGCAGTGGCTGGACAGGGGACGAGCAGTACTTC.

J is TRBJ2-7 and V is TRBV2; 8 nucleotides agree with TRBD1. The CDR3 spans 14 residues. Germline V gene sequence: CDR1 SNHLY, CDR2 FYNNEI. V was clipped by 3 bases and J by 6 bases; unmatched bases: 7. CDR3 in DNA: TGTGCCAGCAGTGAGCTCAGGGGGCGGTCCGAGCAGTACTTC. Translating gives CASSELRGRSEQYF.

This chain uses TRBV4-3 with TRBJ2-5, with D unresolved. Deletions cut 1 base from V and 4 bases from J, with 13 bases between. CDR1 and CDR2 from the germline V gene are LGHNA and YSLEER. This CDR3 is built from 15 residues. CDR3 sequence reads: CASSQGGTRRETQYF. CDR3 in DNA: TGCGCCAGCAGCCAAGGGGGAACAAGAAGAGAGACCCAGTACTTC.